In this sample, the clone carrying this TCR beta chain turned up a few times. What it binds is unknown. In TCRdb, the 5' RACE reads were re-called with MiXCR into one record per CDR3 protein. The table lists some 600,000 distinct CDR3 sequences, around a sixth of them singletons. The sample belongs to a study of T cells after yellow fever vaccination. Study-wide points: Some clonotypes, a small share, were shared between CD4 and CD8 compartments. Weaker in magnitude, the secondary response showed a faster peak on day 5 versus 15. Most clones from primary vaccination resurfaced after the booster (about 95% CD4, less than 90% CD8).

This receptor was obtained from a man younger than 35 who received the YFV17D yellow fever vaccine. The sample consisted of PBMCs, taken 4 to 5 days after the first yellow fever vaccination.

The CDR3, as DNA: TGTCCCGCCGGGACTAGATTTACCAGCTCCTACAATGAGCAGTTCTTC. It codes for CPAGTRFTSSYNEQFF. The rearrangement links TRBV25-1 to TRBJ2-1, with 8 bases aligning to TRBD2. Per the germline V gene, CDR1 is MGHDK and CDR2 is SYGVNS. The CDR3 is 16 amino acids.